What follows are 11 T cell receptor beta chains derived from one specimen sequenced in a study of vaccination and CD4 T cells after COVID-19. The Oncomine TCR Beta short-read assay generated sequence data from the DNA of cultured CD4+ T cells. TCRdb ran MiXCR on the PCR reads and lists one entry per CDR3 protein. The table has tens of thousands of distinct CDR3 sequences, about 46% seen once. What these receptors recognize is not known. Regarding time point: late sampling 161 to 241 days after vaccination in three convalescent patients. Treatment described: approximately 10-day PBMC culture with coronavirus spike peptide pools or control peptides (ViraFEST assay). The sequenced sample was CD4+ T cells from blood, cultured in vitro, obtained about 7 months after SARS-CoV-2 vaccination. Source of these receptors: a human donor who had recovered from COVID-19.

The CDR3 is CASSSEYRGHILYEQYF. The CDR3 DNA reads TGTGCCAGCAGTTCCGAGTACAGGGGTCATATTCTCTACGAGCAGTACTTC. The rearrangement uses TRBV27 and TRBJ2-7; TRBD1 matches 7 bases. V lost 4 bases, J lost 3 bases, and 15 bases stayed unmatched. The CDR3 length is 17 residues. Germline assignment: CDR1 MNHEY and CDR2 SMNVEV (reference sequence).

There are a few counts of this clonotype. The genes are TRBV24-1 and TRBJ2-5; D gene ambiguous. Trimming pared 1 base from V and 3 bases from J, leaving 5 bases between. Germline assignment: CDR1 KGHDR and CDR2 SFDVKD. This CDR3 comprises 13 residues. The CDR3, as DNA: TGTGCCACCAGTGATTTCTATAAAGAGACCCAGTACTTC. It codes for CATSDFYKETQYF.

This chain connects TRBV20-1 to TRBJ2-7; no firm D call. The CDR3 has 13 amino acids. Trimming removed 3 bases from V and 1 base from J, with 10 bases in between. CDR1 is DFQATT, CDR2 SNEGSKA, per germline (reference sequence). The CDR3 sequence: CSARSPISYEQYF. The CDR3 DNA follows: TGCAGTGCTAGGTCGCCGATATCCTACGAGCAGTACTTC.

Only a few counts were recorded for this clonotype. V usage is TRBV21-1 and J usage is TRBJ2-1; TRBD1 is the table's D call and was not checked against the DNA. TRBV21-1 is assigned pseudogene status. The CDR3 spans 15 residues. Written as DNA, the CDR3 is TGTGCCAGCAGCAATTTGAGACAGGGGTACAATGAGCAGTTCTTC. Translation: CASSNLRQGYNEQFF.

This chain joins TRBV19 and TRBJ2-7, with D possibly being TRBD1 (5 bases). Trimming took 8 bases from V and 0 from J, leaving 14 bases between them. Germline values: CDR1 LNHDA, CDR2 SQIVND (reference sequence). The CDR3 is 14 amino acids. The CDR3: CASAPRAASYEQYF. The CDR3 DNA follows: TGTGCCAGTGCGCCCAGGGCCGCCTCCTACGAGCAGTACTTC.

This clonotype was observed a handful of times. The chain has TRBV19 and TRBJ1-2; weak D call: TRBD1 (6 bases). Trimming stripped 5 bases from V and 4 bases from J, with 17 bases between. CDR3 size: 15 residues. Germline CDR1 reads LNHDA; CDR2 reads SQIVND (reference sequence). CDR3 coding DNA: TGTGCCAGTAGTGCGGACACAGGGCCCCTCTATGGCTACACCTTC. It is translated as CASSADTGPLYGYTF.

The chain employs TRBV7-2 and TRBJ2-7; TRBD2 agrees at 12 bases. The V gene's germline CDR1 is SGHTA and CDR2 FQGNSA. Trimming took 4 bases from V and 3 from J; bases not matched to a gene: 10. The CDR3 is 17 amino acids. The CDR3 sequence is CASSYKALAGGLYEQYF. CDR3 nucleotides: TGTGCCAGCAGCTATAAGGCACTAGCGGGGGGTCTCTACGAGCAGTACTTC. Full variable domain (remainder filled in from reference TRBV7-2 and TRBJ2-7): GAGVSQSPSNKVTEKGKDVELRCDPISGHTALYWYRQSLGQGLEFLIYFQGNSAPDKSGLPSDRFSAERTGGSVSTLTIQRTQQEDSAVYLCASSYKALAGGLYEQYFGPGTRLTVT.

This sequence joins TRBV7-2 and TRBJ2-3; 7 bases agree with TRBD2. V was pared by 5 bases and J by 7 bases, with 6 bases of the junction left unmatched. Germline assignment: CDR1 SGHTA and CDR2 FQGNSA. The CDR3 is 13 residues long. The CDR3 DNA is TGTGCCAGCAGCGGGACTACTTCTTATACGCAGTATTTT. As protein: CASSGTTSYTQYF.

V is TRBV20-1 and J is TRBJ1-1, with a weak D call TRBD1 (5 bases). Germline CDR1 is DFQATT and CDR2 is SNEGSKA (reference sequence). The CDR3 sequence is 13 residues long. The ends were cut back, 3 bases at V and 3 bases at J, with 11 bases in the middle. This chain's CDR3 is CSASRGGDTEAFF. The CDR3 nucleotides are TGCAGTGCTAGTCGGGGGGGAGACACTGAAGCTTTCTTT.

The rearrangement links TRBV6-5 to TRBJ2-3, with TRBD1 matching 7 bases. CDR1 and CDR2 from the germline V gene are MNHEY and SVGAGI. Trimming at V came to 2 bases and at J to 4 bases, leaving 6 bases not matched to a gene. This CDR3 is built from 15 residues. CDR3 loop: CASSYQGVQADTQYF. CDR3 nucleotide sequence: TGTGCCAGCAGTTACCAGGGGGTACAGGCAGATACGCAGTATTTT.

The chain links TRBV7-6 to TRBJ2-5; perhaps TRBD1 as D (8 bases). Germline CDR1 is SGHVS and CDR2 is FNYEAQ. CDR3 size: 13 residues. Trimming shortened V by 3 bases and J by 7 bases, and 12 bases separated the two germline ends. CDR3 amino acids: CASSLSGTGTQYF. The CDR3 nucleotides read TGTGCCAGCAGCTTGAGCGGGACAGGGACCCAGTACTTC.